This note documents a single TCR beta chain sequence. The sample is drawn from a study of blood T cell repertoires in COVID-19. Overall study context: In each case, the material was cDNA or gDNA derived from T cells, B-cell-depleted T cells, or PBMCs.

V dropped 10 bases and J dropped 4 bases, with 10 bases sitting between them. This CDR3 has 11 residues. CDR1 MNHEY and CDR2 SVGAGI come from the germline V gene. In the original analysis: Reference gene primer amplification in the assay estimated nucleated cell counts. Method: immunoSEQ multiplex PCR; TCRdb's copy keeps in-frame clones and lacks some. D and trimming come from the DNA, and the V and J calls and clone size come from that table. The sample carries about 240,000 clones, 75% to 90% recorded once. This clonotype was obtained from a woman younger than 45 who had recovered from COVID-19. Sequencing was performed on peripheral blood. The chain carries TRBV6-5 and TRBJ1-2; possibly TRBD1 for D (6 bases). In nucleotides, the CDR3 is TGTGCCACTAGGGGGTTCTATGGCTACACCTTC. This gives the protein CATRGFYGYTF.